The 8 T cell receptor beta chains below all came from one sample that was sequenced in a study of response to subunit inactivated influenza vaccine. TCRdb fed the RT-PCR reads into MiXCR, producing one record per CDR3 protein. The top ten hold 25% to 35% of the sample, which has around 200,000 distinct CDR3 sequences, more than 10% seen once. The same data also contributed to another study, on T cells expressing NK-cell markers. From that paper: The TCR beta cDNA came from 5'RACE template switching with UMIs.

Sequencing used CD8+ T cells sorted from PBMCs, obtained 11 to 12 days after vaccination. The source of these receptors is a man aged 45 to 65 who received an inactivated influenza vaccine.

This sequence joins TRBV5-1 and TRBJ1-5; D not certain. Germline CDR1 and CDR2: SGHRS and YFSETQ. V dropped 0 bases and J dropped 5 bases, with 6 bases sitting between them. The CDR3 extends over 13 amino acids. Here the CDR3 DNA reads TGCGCCAGCAGCTTGGACCCTGATCAGCCCCAGCATTTT. This encodes CASSLDPDQPQHF.

V usage is TRBV29-1 and J usage is TRBJ2-3, with 8 bases that match TRBD1. The CDR3 length is 15 residues. With V trimmed by 3 bases and J by 1 base, 6 bases remained unmatched. Germline values: CDR1 SQVTM, CDR2 ANQGSEA. DNA for the CDR3: TGCAGCGTTGACAAAAAGGGACAGGGCACAGATACGCAGTATTTT. The encoded protein is CSVDKKGQGTDTQYF.

In this sample, this clonotype turned up a few times. J is TRBJ2-1 and V is TRBV5-1, with TRBD2 identical over 9 bases. The germline V gene encodes CDR1 SGHRS and CDR2 YFSETQ. The CDR3 spans 16 residues. V lost 1 base and J lost 2; bases outside the gene matches: 4. CDR3 nucleotides: TGCGCCAGCAGCTTGACTGGACTAGCGCCCTACAATGAGCAGTTCTTC. Its protein product is CASSLTGLAPYNEQFF.

This clonotype was counted between two and nine times. The V and J genes are TRBV4-1 and TRBJ1-1; TRBD1 aligns across 7 bases. CDR1 and CDR2 (germline): MGHRA, YSYEKL. The J segment lost 5 bases and the V segment lost 3 bases, leaving 12 bases of the junction unmatched. The CDR3 loop spans 16 amino acids. The DNA of the CDR3 is TGCGCCAGCAGCCAGAAACCCGGGACAGTGGTGACTGAAGCTTTCTTT. Translated, it gives CASSQKPGTVVTEAFF.

This clonotype was detected a few times. V is TRBV15 and J is TRBJ2-7; 9 nucleotides match TRBD2. There are 16 residues in the CDR3. CDR1 is LNHNV and CDR2 is YYDKDF in the germline V gene (reference sequence). The V and J ends lost 5 bases and 1 base, in that order; junction bases with no gene match: 9. DNA for the CDR3: TGTGCCACCAGCGGATTCACTAGCGGGCGTTCCTACGAGCAGTACTTC. It specifies CATSGFTSGRSYEQYF.

At least ten counts were recorded for this clonotype. V and J are TRBV29-1 and TRBJ2-3; TRBD1 might be the D (5 bases). This CDR3 has 13 amino acids. Trimming left V 5 bases short and J 4 bases short, with 13 bases between. From germline, CDR1 is SQVTM and CDR2 ANQGSEA. CDR3 in DNA: TGCAGCGTTTTTGCTGGGGCGTCAGATACGCAGTATTTT. Amino acid sequence: CSVFAGASDTQYF.

This chain links TRBV6-1 with TRBJ2-1, with D possibly TRBD2 on 6 matching bases. Germline V gene lookup returns CDR1 MNHNS and CDR2 SASEGT. V was shortened by 8 bases and J by 3 bases, with 11 bases between the two germline ends. This CDR3 is 13 amino acids long. The CDR3 nucleotides read TGTGCCAGCGGCGGGGCTTTCTACAATGAGCAGTTCTTC. Amino acid sequence: CASGGAFYNEQFF.

This sequence joins TRBV12-3 or TRBV12-4 and TRBJ1-2, with a possible D match to TRBD1 (6 bases). Trimming cost V 6 bases and J 8 bases, with 19 bases left between them. The CDR3 has 14 amino acids. The CDR3 DNA reads TGTGCCAGCAGCCCGGGGTCGGGGGCGGAGGGCTACACCTTC. It translates to CASSPGSGAEGYTF.